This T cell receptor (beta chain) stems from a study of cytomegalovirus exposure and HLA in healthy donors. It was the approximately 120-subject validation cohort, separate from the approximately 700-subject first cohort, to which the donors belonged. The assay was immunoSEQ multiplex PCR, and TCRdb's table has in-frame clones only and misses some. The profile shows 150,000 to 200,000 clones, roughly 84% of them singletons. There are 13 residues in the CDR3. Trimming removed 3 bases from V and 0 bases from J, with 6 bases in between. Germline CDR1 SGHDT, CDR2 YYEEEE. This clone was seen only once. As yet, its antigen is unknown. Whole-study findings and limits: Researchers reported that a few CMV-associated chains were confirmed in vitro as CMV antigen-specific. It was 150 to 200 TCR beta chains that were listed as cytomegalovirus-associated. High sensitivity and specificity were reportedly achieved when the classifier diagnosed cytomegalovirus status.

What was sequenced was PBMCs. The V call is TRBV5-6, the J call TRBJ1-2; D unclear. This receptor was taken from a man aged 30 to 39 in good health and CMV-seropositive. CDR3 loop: CASSSQANYGYTF. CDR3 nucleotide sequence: TGTGCCAGCAGCTCCCAGGCTAACTATGGCTACACCTTC.